The rows below give T cell receptor beta chains drawn from one sample of a study of blood T cell repertoires in COVID-19. Assay: immunoSEQ multiplex PCR; the TCRdb copy retains only in-frame clones and omits some. The sample yields 60,000 to 80,000 clones, around 85% seen once. The sequenced sample consisted of peripheral blood. All receptors derive from a man in his fifties with acute or convalescent COVID-19. CDR3s include the opening cysteine and the closing phenylalanine or tryptophan. The D gene is left open where the match is weak. For some rows the clone size is stated as once, few or many, or as a class when expanded; others skip it.

TRBD1,once,TRBJ2-5,TRBV5-4,CASSRGDRVQETQYF,TGTGCCAGCAGCCGTGGGGACAGGGTCCAAGAGACCCAGTACTTC
TRBD1,.,TRBJ1-4,TRBV18,CASSRQGSNEKLFF,TGTGCCAGCTCACGACAGGGGAGTAATGAAAAACTGTTTTTT
TRBD1,.,TRBJ1-1,TRBV6-4,CASSERTGNTEAFF,TGTGCCAGCAGTGAAAGGACAGGGAACACTGAAGCTTTCTTT
TRBD1,.,TRBJ2-7,TRBV11-1,CASSSWTGRSYEQYF,TGTGCCAGCAGCTCCTGGACAGGACGCTCCTACGAGCAGTACTTC
.,.,TRBJ1-1,TRBV12-3/TRBV12-4,CASSFWGYEAFF,TGTGCCAGCAGTTTTTGGGGCTATGAAGCTTTCTTT
.,.,TRBJ1-1,TRBV5-1,CASSLQAGTEAFF,TGCGCCAGCAGCTTGCAGGCGGGCACTGAAGCTTTCTTT
TRBD2,.,TRBJ2-5,TRBV5-1,CASFKTSGGRETQYF,TGCGCCAGCTTTAAGACTAGCGGGGGGAGAGAGACCCAGTACTTC
TRBD1,once,TRBJ2-5,TRBV5-4,CASSPPGGQETQYF,TGTGCCAGCAGCCCACCAGGGGGCCAAGAGACCCAGTACTTC
TRBD1,.,TRBJ1-2,TRBV6-5,CASRSTGLYGYTF,TGTGCCAGCAGATCGACAGGGCTCTATGGCTACACCTTC
TRBD1,few,TRBJ1-2,TRBV5-1,CASSLSGGGGYTF,TGCGCCAGCAGCTTGTCAGGGGGCGGTGGCTACACCTTC
.,few,TRBJ1-2,TRBV5-1,CASRRDNRVYGYTF,TGCGCCAGCAGAAGGGACAATCGGGTCTATGGCTACACCTTC
.,.,TRBJ2-2,TRBV5-6,CASSSDVLLNTGELFF,TGTGCCAGCAGCTCCGACGTACTACTTAACACCGGGGAGCTGTTTTTT
TRBD1,.,TRBJ1-1,TRBV18,CASSVDRATEAFF,TGTGCCAGCTCCGTAGACAGGGCCACTGAAGCTTTCTTT
TRBD1,once,TRBJ2-7,TRBV27,CASSPLPGQGVYEQYF,TGTGCCAGCAGTCCCCTCCCAGGGCAGGGGGTCTACGAGCAGTACTTC
TRBD1,once,TRBJ2-3,TRBV27,CATRRTGGPDTQYF,TGTGCCACCCGCAGGACAGGGGGCCCAGATACGCAGTATTTT
.,.,TRBJ1-1,TRBV29-1,CSGTVDTEAFF,TGCAGCGGAACTGTGGACACTGAAGCTTTCTTT
TRBD2,once,TRBJ2-3,TRBV5-4,CASSAGLAMDTQYF,TGTGCCAGCAGCGCAGGACTAGCCATGGATACGCAGTATTTT
TRBD1,.,TRBJ1-1,TRBV13,CASSVRDRGHGGTEAFF,TGTGCCAGCAGCGTTCGGGACAGGGGTCACGGGGGCACTGAAGCTTTCTTT
.,.,TRBJ1-4,TRBV7-2,CASSPSRDNEKLFF,TGTGCCAGCAGCCCAAGCCGTGATAATGAAAAACTGTTTTTT
.,.,TRBJ2-5,TRBV24-1,CATSDLTDAAAQYF,TGTGCCACCAGTGATTTGACAGACGCAGCGGCCCAGTACTTC
.,.,TRBJ2-3,TRBV5-1,CASSLQGGDTQYF,TGCGCCAGCAGCTTGCAGGGAGGAGATACGCAGTATTTT
TRBD1,.,TRBJ1-1,TRBV19,CATRKTGTTEAFF,TGTGCCACCCGGAAGACAGGGACCACTGAAGCTTTCTTT
.,.,TRBJ1-1,TRBV7-3,CASSLNTGGNTEAFF,TGTGCCAGCAGCTTAAATACGGGAGGGAACACTGAAGCTTTCTTT
.,.,TRBJ1-1,TRBV5-1,CASSLGAMNTEAFF,TGCGCCAGCAGCTTAGGAGCCATGAACACTGAAGCTTTCTTT
.,.,TRBJ2-2,TRBV11-2,CASSLDLSGGPNTGELFF,TGTGCCAGCAGCTTAGACTTGTCAGGGGGGCCGAACACCGGGGAGCTGTTTTTT